Shown below are 20 T cell receptor beta chains from a single sample sequenced in a study of early T cells in non-severe SARS-CoV-2 infection. TCRdb re-called the 5' RACE reads through MiXCR, storing one row per CDR3 protein. The sample consists of 85,000 to 100,000 distinct CDR3 sequences, under 15% of them appearing once. The sequenced sample was whole blood. All receptors come from an adult who was a healthcare worker with PCR-confirmed SARS-CoV-2 infection or an uninfected control (not recorded which).

This clonotype was seen many times. The chain employs TRBV6-5 and TRBJ1-2, with TRBD1 matching over 8 bases. CDR3 length: 15 amino acids. V dropped 6 bases and J dropped 0; count of bases not matched to a gene: 6. CDR1 MNHEY and CDR2 SVGAGI come from the germline V gene. In DNA, the CDR3 is TGTGCCAGCAGGCGACCGGACAGGGCTAACTATGGCTACACCTTC. It codes for CASRRPDRANYGYTF.

V and J are TRBV7-2 and TRBJ2-1, with 7 positions matching TRBD2. Germline V gene data show CDR1 as SGHTA and CDR2 as FQGNSA. The CDR3 covers 16 residues. V gave up 5 bases and J gave up 0 bases; unmatched junction bases: 7. The CDR3 DNA reads TGTGCCAGCAGCCAAACTAGGACTAGCTCCTACAATGAGCAGTTCTTC. Residues: CASSQTRTSSYNEQFF.

This rearrangement joins TRBV18 to TRBJ2-2; the match to TRBD1 covers 8 bases. CDR3 size: 17 residues. Germline V CDR1 and CDR2: KGHSH, LQKENI. V was pared by 0 bases and J by 1 base, with 4 bases of the junction left unmatched. For the CDR3, the DNA is TGTGCCAGCTCACCACCATTAGGACAGGGGAACACCGGGGAGCTGTTTTTT. Encoded protein: CASSPPLGQGNTGELFF.

In this sample, this clonotype turned up many times. The chain carries TRBV18 and TRBJ1-1; 9 bases match TRBD1. This CDR3 spans 16 amino acids. The junction had 9 bases not matched to a gene; V was cut back by 4 bases and J by 3 bases. CDR1 and CDR2 from the germline V gene are KGHSH and LQKENI. The chain's CDR3 is CASSHWTGAGDTEAFF. The CDR3 nucleotides are TGTGCCAGCTCACACTGGACAGGGGCAGGCGACACTGAAGCTTTCTTT.

J is TRBJ1-3 and V is TRBV12-3 or TRBV12-4; the D is unclear. CDR3 size: 12 residues. V was trimmed by 3 bases and J by 4 bases, leaving 4 bases between them. The CDR3 nucleotides are TGTGCCAGCAGTTTCTCCGGAAACACCATATATTTT. As protein: CASSFSGNTIYF.

This clonotype was detected many times. The chain is built from TRBV29-1 and TRBJ2-7; D perhaps matches TRBD1 (5 bases). V was pared by 0 bases and J by 3 bases, with 12 bases between. This CDR3 region has 14 residues. Germline CDR1 reads SQVTM; CDR2 reads ANQGSEA. The CDR3 nucleotides read TGCAGCGTTGAAGATATCGGCAGGGACTACGAGCAGTACTTC. Amino acids: CSVEDIGRDYEQYF.

The genes are TRBV5-5 and TRBJ2-7; weak D call: TRBD1 (5 bases). CDR1 and CDR2 (germline): SGHKS, YYEKEE (reference sequence). The CDR3 consists of 16 residues. V gave up 4 bases and J gave up 5 bases, with 22 bases separating them. CDR3 sequence (DNA): TGTGCCAGCAGCGGCCTCACGTACAGGACCTCGGACGAGCAGTACTTC. Translated, it gives CASSGLTYRTSDEQYF.

This clonotype was observed a handful of times. The rearrangement joins TRBV9 to TRBJ2-1; 12 bases line up with TRBD2. The germline gives CDR1 SGDLS, CDR2 YYNGEE. CDR3 length equals 15 residues. Trimming took 3 bases from V and 2 from J; bases not matched to a gene: 0. For the CDR3, the DNA is TGTGCCAGCAGCGCTAGCGGGGGGGCCTACAATGAGCAGTTCTTC. Its translation is CASSASGGAYNEQFF.

This clonotype occurred a few times. V and J are TRBV4-1 and TRBJ1-1, with 7 positions matching TRBD1. The CDR3 has 17 residues. V gave up 4 bases and J gave up 0 bases; unmatched junction bases: 11. The germline V gene has CDR1 MGHRA and CDR2 YSYEKL. CDR3 residues: CASSRPPTGSMNTEAFF. The CDR3 DNA reads as TGCGCCAGCAGCCGCCCTCCGACAGGGTCCATGAACACTGAAGCTTTCTTT.

The chain links TRBV28 to TRBJ2-5, with D uncertain. This CDR3 spans 14 amino acids. Germline CDR1 is MDHEN and CDR2 is SYDVKM. Trimming removed 2 bases from V and 2 bases from J, with 9 bases in between. The CDR3 DNA follows: TGTGCCAGCAGTTTACTTTACAATCAAGAGACCCAGTACTTC. Translation: CASSLLYNQETQYF.

This chain connects TRBV3-1 to TRBJ2-7; tentative D call: TRBD2 (6 bases). Germline CDR1 LGHDT, CDR2 YNNKEL (reference sequence). The CDR3 has 19 residues. The ends were cut back, 0 bases at V and 0 bases at J, with 21 bases in the middle. This CDR3 is CASSQDLGPLAPSSYEQYF. CDR3 bases: TGTGCCAGCAGCCAAGATTTAGGGCCTCTAGCGCCGAGCTCCTACGAGCAGTACTTC.

This clonotype showed up many times. The rearrangement uses TRBV28 and TRBJ1-1, with a tentative D call TRBD1 (6 bases). Germline V gene data show CDR1 as MDHEN and CDR2 as SYDVKM. V dropped 5 bases and J dropped 2 bases, with 15 bases sitting between them. The CDR3 sequence is 15 residues long. The CDR3 DNA sequence: TGTGCCAGCAGTGCATTAGGGGGAATTAACACTGAAGCTTTCTTT. Protein product: CASSALGGINTEAFF.

This clonotype showed up just a few times. The germline gene is not matched at one end of the junction; a read error may be the cause. The chain is built from TRBV5-1 and TRBJ1-3; perhaps TRBD1 as D (5 bases). The germline gives CDR1 SGHRS, CDR2 YFSETQ. The CDR3 is 15 amino acids. The CDR3 is CASSSQGFSENTIYF. The DNA of the CDR3 is TGCGCCAGCAGCTCCCAGGGCTTCTCTGAAAACACCATATATTTT.

There are a few counts of this clonotype. The V call is TRBV7-2, the J call TRBJ2-4; 7 positions agree with TRBD1. The CDR3 loop spans 17 amino acids. The germline CDR1 and CDR2 sequences are SGHTA and FQGNSA. V trimming: 0 bases; J trimming: 5 bases; junction bases outside the gene matches: 10. In DNA, the CDR3 is TGTGCCAGCAGCTTAGCTGGGTTAAGGACAGGCCAAAACATTCAGTACTTC. It is translated as CASSLAGLRTGQNIQYF.

The chain carries TRBV7-2 and TRBJ2-5; D gene ambiguous. This CDR3 contains 13 residues. Germline CDR1 reads SGHTA; CDR2 reads FQGNSA. Trimming pared 4 bases from V and 5 bases from J, leaving 11 bases between. CDR3 in amino acids: CASSSLAQETQYF. CDR3 bases: TGTGCCAGCAGCTCCCTGGCGCAGGAGACCCAGTACTTC.

This clonotype was picked up a small number of times. This chain connects TRBV6-5 to TRBJ2-7; 13 bases align to TRBD2. J was trimmed by 5 bases and V by 6 bases; bases with no gene match: 7. CDR3 length: 15 amino acids. CDR1 and CDR2 from the germline V gene are MNHEY and SVGAGI. CDR3 protein: CASSPTSGGVHEQYF. In nucleotides, the CDR3 is TGTGCCAGCAGCCCCACTAGCGGGGGGGTCCACGAGCAGTACTTC.

The rearrangement joins TRBV2 to TRBJ1-5; D may be TRBD1 (6 bases). CDR3 length: 13 residues. Germline V gene lookup returns CDR1 SNHLY and CDR2 FYNNEI. The germline V and J ends were trimmed by 3 bases and 8 bases, with 11 bases remaining between them. The CDR3 sequence: CASSDGGPKPQHF. The CDR3 nucleotides read TGTGCCAGCAGTGATGGGGGCCCGAAGCCCCAGCATTTT.

The sample holds many counts of this clonotype. This chain links TRBV20-1 with TRBJ2-7, with D possibly matching TRBD2 (6 bases). Germline lookup yields CDR1 DFQATT and CDR2 SNEGSKA (reference sequence). V was pared by 0 bases and J by 9 bases, with 18 bases between. This CDR3 is built from 14 residues. The CDR3, as DNA: TGCAGTGCTAGAGATATGGCCCCCCCAGCGGGGCAGTACTTC. It codes for CSARDMAPPAGQYF.

The chain links TRBV7-2 to TRBJ2-7; D uncertain. The germline V gene has CDR1 SGHTA and CDR2 FQGNSA. This CDR3 has 14 amino acids. V dropped 1 base and J dropped 7 bases, with 14 bases sitting between them. The CDR3 DNA follows: TGTGCCAGCAGCTTAGGTCCGGGCCCGGGTGAGCAGTACTTC. This codes for CASSLGPGPGEQYF.

This clonotype was seen ten or more times. This rearrangement joins TRBV6-6 to TRBJ1-4, with 8 bases lining up with TRBD1. There are 18 residues in the CDR3. Germline CDR1 reads MNHNY; CDR2 reads SVGAGI (reference sequence). Trimming removed 6 bases from V and 5 bases from J; junction bases left unmatched: 17. The chain's CDR3 is CASRPPDPRTGINEKLFF. The CDR3 coding sequence is TGTGCCAGCAGACCTCCAGACCCTCGGACAGGGATAAATGAAAAACTGTTTTTT.